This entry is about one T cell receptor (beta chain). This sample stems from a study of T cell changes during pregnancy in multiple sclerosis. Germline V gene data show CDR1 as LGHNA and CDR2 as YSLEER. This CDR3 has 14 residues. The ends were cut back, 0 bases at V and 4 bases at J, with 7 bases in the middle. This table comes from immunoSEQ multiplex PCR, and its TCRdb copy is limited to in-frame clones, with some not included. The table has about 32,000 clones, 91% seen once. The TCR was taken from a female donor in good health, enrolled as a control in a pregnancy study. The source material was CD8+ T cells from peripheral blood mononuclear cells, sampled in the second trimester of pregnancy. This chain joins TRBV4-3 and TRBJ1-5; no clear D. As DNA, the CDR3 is TGCGCCAGCAGCCAAGATAGCGGGAATCAGCCCCAGCATTTT. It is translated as CASSQDSGNQPQHF.